The 26 T cell receptor beta chains below were found in one sample sequenced in a study of blood T cell repertoires in COVID-19. TCRdb's copy holds only in-frame clones and misses some; the assay was immunoSEQ multiplex PCR. The data hold some 230,000 clones, with around 81% observed a single time. Sequencing was carried out using peripheral blood. These receptor sequences come from a woman aged 25 to 39 who had recovered from COVID-19.

The chain employs TRBV7-2 and TRBJ1-2; D not resolved. Germline V gives CDR1 SGHTA, CDR2 FQGNSA. V was pared by 3 bases and J by 5 bases, with 10 bases between. The length of the CDR3 is 13 residues. The CDR3 nucleotides are TGTGCCAGCAGCTTGTGGGGAGGGTATGGCTACACCTTC. Protein product: CASSLWGGYGYTF.

This chain connects TRBV15 to TRBJ1-2, with 9 nucleotides matching TRBD1. Unmatched junction bases numbered 7, after V lost 0 bases and J lost 8 bases. The CDR3 consists of 15 residues. Germline values: CDR1 LNHNV, CDR2 YYDKDF (reference sequence). CDR3 DNA sequence: TGTGCCACCAGCAGAGACCTGACAGGGGGGGGCGGCTACACCTTC. Encoded protein: CATSRDLTGGGGYTF.

The rearrangement links TRBV6-9 to TRBJ2-3; 7 nucleotides match TRBD2. The CDR3 sequence is 19 residues long. With V trimmed by 0 bases and J by 2 bases, 14 bases remained unmatched. Germline V lookup: CDR1 MNHGY, CDR2 SVAAGI. In nucleotides, the CDR3 is TGTGCCAGCAGTTATTCGGACGGCTCGTCGGGGGGAGCCACAGATACGCAGTATTTT. Its protein product is CASSYSDGSSGGATDTQYF.

In the case of this clone: The sample contains more than one DNA sequence encoding this CDR3. The chain carries TRBV18 and TRBJ2-5; no clear D gene. V lost 1 base, J lost 2 bases, and 5 bases lay in between. Per the germline V gene, CDR1 is KGHSH and CDR2 is LQKENI. This CDR3 spans 13 amino acids. The CDR3 sequence: CASSPRRQETQYF. CDR3 sequence (DNA): TGTGCCAGCTCACCACGCCGGCAAGAGACCCAGTACTTC. Full variable domain (remainder filled in from reference TRBV18 and TRBJ2-5): NAGVMQNPRHLVRRRGQEARLRCSPMKGHSHVYWYRQLPEEGLKFMVYLQKENIIDESGMPKERFSAEFPKEGPSILRIQQVVRGDSAAYFCASSPRRQETQYFGPGTRLLVL.

The chain employs TRBV9 and TRBJ2-1, with 12 nucleotides matching TRBD2. V shed 4 bases, J shed 7 bases, and the junction held 6 bases outside the gene matches. The CDR3 consists of 15 residues. Germline lookup yields CDR1 SGDLS and CDR2 YYNGEE. In nucleotides, the CDR3 is TGTGCCAGCAGCCTAGCGGGAGGGCCGGGAAATGAGCAGTTCTTC. It encodes CASSLAGGPGNEQFF.

J is TRBJ1-1 and V is TRBV28, with D possibly matching TRBD1 (6 bases). The V end lost 5 bases, the J end lost 5 bases, and 18 bases lay between the germline ends. The V gene's germline CDR1 is MDHEN and CDR2 SYDVKM. This CDR3 has 15 amino acids. CDR3 DNA: TGTGCCAGCAGTGTACCCACGCGGCAGGGGACTGAAGCTTTCTTT. Protein: CASSVPTRQGTEAFF.

This chain uses TRBV5-1 with TRBJ2-1; 7 bases map to TRBD2. Trimming removed 4 bases from V and 5 bases from J; junction bases left unmatched: 3. CDR3 length equals 13 residues. Germline loops: CDR1 SGHRS, CDR2 YFSETQ. The CDR3 nucleotides read TGCGCCAGCAGCGCCAGCGGGAACAATGAGCAGTTCTTC. Translation: CASSASGNNEQFF.

Concerning this clone: The sample has other DNA sequences that encode this CDR3 too. CDR3 nucleotide sequence: TGTGCCAGTAGTATCGGGGGGACCTCCTACAATGAGCAGTTCTTC. Translated: CASSIGGTSYNEQFF. The gene calls are TRBV19 and TRBJ2-1, with 7 bases that match TRBD2. V gave up 3 bases and J gave up 0 bases; unmatched junction bases: 2. The germline V gene has CDR1 LNHDA and CDR2 SQIVND (reference sequence). This CDR3 has 15 residues.

This chain links TRBV28 with TRBJ1-2, with D possibly TRBD1 on 5 matching bases. Germline V gives CDR1 MDHEN, CDR2 SYDVKM. CDR3 length: 15 residues. V was shortened by 7 bases and J by 0 bases, with 15 bases between the two germline ends. In nucleotides, the CDR3 is TGTGCCAGCAAGCTTGTCGACAGAGCTAACTATGGCTACACCTTC. Protein product: CASKLVDRANYGYTF.

In its sample, this clone was seen a few times. This chain joins TRBV7-3 and TRBJ2-2; TRBD2 agrees at 8 bases. In germline, CDR1 is SGHTA, CDR2 FQGTGA. CDR3 length: 12 residues. The CDR3: CATSGNTGELFF. The CDR3 region has the DNA TGTGCAACTAGCGGTAACACCGGGGAGCTGTTTTTT.

The chain has TRBV5-1 and TRBJ2-7; 8 bases match TRBD1. CDR1 and CDR2 from the germline V gene are SGHRS and YFSETQ. The CDR3 is made up of 19 amino acids. V dropped 0 bases and J dropped 3; count of bases not matched to a gene: 17. The CDR3 sequence: CASSLGGGSGDRSIYEQYF. The CDR3 bases are TGCGCCAGCAGCTTGGGGGGAGGTAGTGGGGACAGGTCAATCTACGAGCAGTACTTC. Filled out from reference TRBV5-1 and TRBJ2-7, the complete variable domain reads KAGVTQTPRYLIKTRGQQVTLSCSPISGHRSVSWYQQTPGQGLQFLFEYFSETQRNKGNFPGRFSGRQFSNSRSEMNVSTLELGDSALYLCASSLGGGSGDRSIYEQYFGPGTRLTVT.

The chain couples TRBV27 to TRBJ2-7; 7 bases map to TRBD2. Germline trimming cut 6 bases from V and 6 bases from J; bases unmatched to any gene: 14. CDR3 length: 15 residues. CDR1 and CDR2 (germline): MNHEY, SMNVEV (reference sequence). This chain's CDR3 is CASSGSAGTGGEQYF. DNA for the CDR3: TGTGCCAGCAGCGGCTCAGCGGGAACCGGGGGCGAGCAGTACTTC.

The V and J genes are TRBV11-2 and TRBJ2-3; perhaps TRBD2 as D (6 bases). The CDR3 has 15 amino acids. The V gene lost 5 bases and the J gene lost 4 bases, with 16 bases spanning the gap. Germline lookup yields CDR1 SGHAT and CDR2 FQNNGV. CDR3 DNA: TGTGCCAGCAGCCCAACCCCAGGAGGGGCAGATACGCAGTATTTT. Protein: CASSPTPGGADTQYF.

This clone occurred once. The chain combines TRBV5-1 with TRBJ2-1; TRBD2 agrees at 9 bases. After removal of 0 bases from V and 0 bases from J, the junction contained 4 bases not matched to a gene. CDR1 and CDR2 (germline): SGHRS, YFSETQ. This CDR3 has 17 amino acids. Written as DNA, the CDR3 is TGCGCCAGCAGCTTGGAGGCGGGAGGGAGCTCCTACAATGAGCAGTTCTTC. Residues: CASSLEAGGSSYNEQFF.

Only a few counts were recorded for this clone. The chain carries TRBV5-4 and TRBJ2-3; D unresolved. This CDR3 is 13 amino acids long. From germline, CDR1 is SGHNT and CDR2 YYREEE (reference sequence). The V end was cut by 5 bases, the J end by 2 bases, with 9 bases between. CDR3 in DNA: TGTGCCAGCAGACCGTACAACACAGATACGCAGTATTTT. It encodes CASRPYNTDTQYF.

This rearrangement joins TRBV21-1 to TRBJ1-5; the tabulated D call, TRBD1, remains unverified against the DNA. TRBV21-1 is flagged as a pseudogene. The CDR3 is 14 amino acids. The chain's CDR3 is CASSKGGGHQPQHF. The CDR3 bases are TGTGCCAGCAGCAAAGGAGGGGGCCATCAGCCCCAGCATTTT.

This clone was counted a few times. The chain uses TRBV7-9 and TRBJ2-5; D is unclear. In germline, CDR1 is SEHNR, CDR2 FQNEAQ (reference sequence). Trimming left V 5 bases short and J 2 bases short, with 15 bases between. This CDR3 region has 15 residues. The CDR3 loop reads CASSLPSTWQETQYF. The CDR3, as DNA: TGTGCCAGCAGCCTCCCTTCAACATGGCAAGAGACCCAGTACTTC.

The sample holds a few counts of this clone. V gene TRBV11-2 combines with J gene TRBJ2-1, with 7 bases lining up with TRBD2. The CDR3 is made up of 16 amino acids. V gave up 8 bases and J gave up 4 bases; unmatched junction bases: 14. Germline V gene lookup returns CDR1 SGHAT and CDR2 FQNNGV. The CDR3 sequence is CASGGILASGYNEQFF. CDR3 coding DNA: TGTGCCAGCGGAGGGATTCTCGCTAGCGGATACAATGAGCAGTTCTTC.

This chain connects TRBV6-1 to TRBJ2-1, with TRBD2 identical over 12 bases. This CDR3 comprises 16 residues. Per germline, CDR1 MNHNS and CDR2 SASEGT. J was trimmed by 7 bases and V by 2 bases; bases with no gene match: 6. The CDR3 coding sequence is TGTGCCAGCAGTGAAATGACTAGCGGGAGTTGGAATGAGCAGTTCTTC. It is translated as CASSEMTSGSWNEQFF.

V usage is TRBV7-9 and J usage is TRBJ1-1; 9 positions agree with TRBD1. This CDR3 region has 15 residues. With V trimmed by 3 bases and J by 1 base, 3 bases remained unmatched. CDR1 and CDR2 from the germline V gene are SEHNR and FQNEAQ (reference sequence). The CDR3 protein is CASSLGQGGNTEAFF. For the CDR3, the DNA is TGTGCCAGCAGCTTGGGACAGGGAGGGAACACTGAAGCTTTCTTT. Based on the CDR3 plus reference TRBV7-9 and TRBJ1-1, the full variable domain is DTGVSQNPRHKITKRGQNVTFRCDPISEHNRLYWYRQTLGQGPEFLTYFQNEAQLEKSRLLSDRFSAERPKGSFSTLEIQRTEQGDSAMYLCASSLGQGGNTEAFFGQGTRLTVV.

The chain recombines TRBV6-5 with TRBJ1-4; weak D call: TRBD1 (6 bases). The CDR3 has 16 amino acids. The germline V gene has CDR1 MNHEY and CDR2 SVGAGI. V was shortened by 4 bases and J by 6 bases, with 18 bases between the two germline ends. In nucleotides, the CDR3 is TGTGCCAGCAGTTCGGACAGTCCCCCCGGCGATGAAAAACTGTTTTTT. This gives the protein CASSSDSPPGDEKLFF.

The chain recombines TRBV5-4 with TRBJ1-1; 7 bases match TRBD1. The V and J ends lost 2 bases and 6 bases, in that order; junction bases with no gene match: 7. This CDR3 comprises 14 residues. Looked up from germline, CDR1 is SGHNT and CDR2 is YYREEE (reference sequence). CDR3 sequence (DNA): TGTGCCAGCAGCTTCCAGGGGGAAATAGCTGAAGCTTTCTTT. Translation gives CASSFQGEIAEAFF.

This clone appeared once. The chain couples TRBV29-1 to TRBJ2-7; 7 bases are a match to TRBD2. The CDR3 runs 16 residues. Trimming at V came to 2 bases and at J to 2 bases, leaving 12 bases not matched to a gene. Germline CDR1 SQVTM, CDR2 ANQGSEA. For the CDR3, the DNA is TGCAGCGTTGAAAGAGACACTAGCGCCACTCCCTACGAGCAGTACTTC. Its translation is CSVERDTSATPYEQYF.

Points on this clone: At one of its ends the junction is not consistent with the germline gene, which may arise from a read error. The chain recombines TRBV19 with TRBJ1-6, with TRBD1 identical over 9 bases. CDR1 is LNHDA, CDR2 SQIVND, per germline (reference sequence). This CDR3 has 15 amino acids. Here the CDR3 reads CASRIGGQGNSPLHF. In nucleotides, the CDR3 is TGTGCCAGTAGAATAGGGGGACAGGGAAATTCACCCCTCCACTTT.

V is TRBV5-1 and J is TRBJ1-1, with D perhaps matching TRBD1 (5 bases). Germline loops: CDR1 SGHRS, CDR2 YFSETQ. The V and J ends lost 7 bases and 0 bases respectively, with 19 bases between them. There are 16 residues in the CDR3. CDR3 bases: TGCGCCAGCGCCGAATCCCATGGGGGGATGAACACTGAAGCTTTCTTT. Protein sequence: CASAESHGGMNTEAFF. The full variable domain, its missing parts supplied by reference TRBV5-1 and TRBJ1-1, is KAGVTQTPRYLIKTRGQQVTLSCSPISGHRSVSWYQQTPGQGLQFLFEYFSETQRNKGNFPGRFSGRQFSNSRSEMNVSTLELGDSALYLCASAESHGGMNTEAFFGQGTRLTVV.

The sample holds one count of this clone. At one of its ends the junction is not consistent with the germline gene, which may arise from a read error. The chain carries TRBV5-4 and TRBJ1-6; the D gene is possibly TRBD1 (6 bases). The germline gives CDR1 SGHNT, CDR2 YYREEE (reference sequence). The CDR3 consists of 18 residues. The CDR3 protein is CASSNRDKGSSDNSPLHF. The CDR3 bases are TGTGCCAGCAGTAACCGGGACAAGGGGAGCTCCGATAATTCACCCCTCCACTTT.